The 21 T cell receptor beta chains in this list originate from one sample, sequenced in a study of OX40 agonist ivuxolimab in advanced cancers. Some clones are missing from TCRdb's copy, which holds only in-frame ones; the method was immunoSEQ multiplex PCR. The sample holds approximately 12,000 clones, 69% seen once. The sample here was CD4+ or CD8+ T cells sorted from blood, taken in a trial of the OX40 agonist ivuxolimab. All receptors derive from an adult with an advanced solid tumor such as melanoma, head and neck, liver or kidney cancer.

The chain is built from TRBV27 and TRBJ2-5; D gene uncertain. Germline loops: CDR1 MNHEY, CDR2 SMNVEV (reference sequence). Trimming left V 4 bases short and J 5 bases short, with 14 bases between. This CDR3 is built from 14 residues. CDR3 region: CASSYRMGIETQYF. The CDR3 nucleotides read TGTGCCAGCAGTTACCGCATGGGAATCGAGACCCAGTACTTC.

This clone is medium-sized within its sample. The chain uses TRBV5-7 and TRBJ2-1, with 8 bases lining up with TRBD2. TRBV5-7 is an open reading frame whose function is uncertain. This CDR3 has 18 amino acids. With 1 base clipped from V and 8 bases from J, the junction kept 17 bases outside the gene matches. The CDR3 DNA follows: TGTGCCAGCAGCTTGCCTTTAGCGGGATCCCCTCCCTGCGATGAGCAGTTCTTC. Translated, it gives CASSLPLAGSPPCDEQFF.

The chain is built from TRBV6-6 and TRBJ2-7, with D perhaps TRBD2 (6 bases). Trimming stripped 4 bases from V and 0 bases from J, with 13 bases between. CDR3 length: 15 residues. Germline CDR1 reads MNHNY; CDR2 reads SVGAGI (reference sequence). DNA of the CDR3: TGTGCCAGCAGTTCCGAAGCGGGTATCTCCTACGAGCAGTACTTC. Its protein product is CASSSEAGISYEQYF.

J is TRBJ2-1 and V is TRBV28, with D possibly being TRBD1 (7 bases). Germline CDR1 and CDR2: MDHEN and SYDVKM. The CDR3 is 16 residues long. V shed 7 bases and J shed 8 bases, with 24 bases lying between them. The CDR3 DNA is TGTGCCAGCAACAAACCCAAAGGGGGCGGGGACTATGAGCAGTTCTTC. Translation: CASNKPKGGGDYEQFF.

This clone was detected only once. The chain joins TRBV13 to TRBJ2-7; D gene ambiguous. CDR3 length: 13 amino acids. In germline, CDR1 is PRHDT, CDR2 FYEKMQ (reference sequence). The V end lost 1 base, the J end lost 0 bases, and 4 bases lay between the germline ends. CDR3 nucleotides: TGTGCCAGCAGCTTAGACAGCTCCTACGAGCAGTACTTC. This sequence encodes CASSLDSSYEQYF.

As DNA, the CDR3 is TGTGCCAGCAGCTTAGAGGGCGGGGACTATGAGCAGTTCTTC. Protein: CASSLEGGDYEQFF. V usage is TRBV13 and J usage is TRBJ2-1, with a possible D match to TRBD2 (6 bases). The germline CDR1 and CDR2 sequences are PRHDT and FYEKMQ (reference sequence). With 1 base removed from V and 8 bases from J, the gap between germline ends came to 12 bases. This CDR3 comprises 14 residues.

In its sample, this clone ranks as medium-sized. One end of the junction varies from germline; a read error may be responsible. The chain recombines TRBV19 with TRBJ1-5; D ambiguous. The germline V gene has CDR1 LNHDA and CDR2 SQIVND (reference sequence). The CDR3 is 14 amino acids. The CDR3 nucleotides read TGTGCCAGTGGTATCTGGACGAAGAATCAGCCCCAGCATTTT. This encodes CASGIWTKNQPQHF.

The chain joins TRBV18 to TRBJ1-2, with D perhaps TRBD1 (6 bases). V shed 3 bases and J shed 6 bases, with 14 bases lying between them. CDR3 size: 14 residues. Germline assignment: CDR1 KGHSH and CDR2 LQKENI. DNA for the CDR3: TGTGCCAGCTCACCGGGGGGGCAGGGTAATGGCTACACCTTC. It codes for CASSPGGQGNGYTF.

In its sample, this clone was seen once. The CDR3 coding sequence is TGCGCCAGCAGCTGGGACCCAGCGGGAGAGCCCTACGAGCAGTACTTC. This encodes CASSWDPAGEPYEQYF. The V and J genes are TRBV5-1 and TRBJ2-7; 8 nucleotides align to TRBD2. The germline CDR1 and CDR2 sequences are SGHRS and YFSETQ. The CDR3 spans 16 residues. Trimming removed 3 bases from V and 2 bases from J; junction bases left unmatched: 10.

This chain connects TRBV19 to TRBJ2-1, with D possibly TRBD2 on 6 matching bases. Germline CDR1 LNHDA, CDR2 SQIVND (reference sequence). V was shortened by 5 bases and J by 1 base, with 15 bases between the two germline ends. The CDR3 covers 16 residues. CDR3 sequence: CASSSGVAFSYNEQFF. CDR3 DNA: TGTGCCAGTAGTTCGGGGGTAGCGTTTTCCTACAATGAGCAGTTCTTC.

The CDR3 reads CASSSTPGQDTDTQYF. DNA of the CDR3: TGTGCCAGCAGCTCGACGCCGGGACAGGACACAGATACGCAGTATTTT. This chain connects TRBV7-2 to TRBJ2-3; 8 nucleotides line up with TRBD1. Germline values: CDR1 SGHTA, CDR2 FQGNSA. The CDR3 spans 16 residues. With V trimmed by 4 bases and J by 2 bases, 8 bases remained unmatched.

This clone turned up a few times. The gene calls are TRBV6-6 and TRBJ1-1; 7 bases are a match to TRBD1. V lost 8 bases to trimming and J lost 7 bases; unmatched junction nucleotides: 10. This CDR3 has 13 residues. Germline loops: CDR1 MNHNY, CDR2 SVGAGI (reference sequence). DNA of the CDR3: TGTGCCAGCCTTGAGGGACAGTCTGTTGAAGCTTTCTTT. Its translation: CASLEGQSVEAFF.

This clone has more than one count but fewer than ten. The chain joins TRBV6-5 to TRBJ1-3; a weak D match, TRBD1 (6 bases). The V gene's germline CDR1 is MNHEY and CDR2 SVGAGI. CDR3 size: 15 residues. The V and J ends lost 9 bases and 1 base respectively, with 16 bases between them. The CDR3 DNA sequence: TGTGCCAGTCGAATTTCGGACAGATCTGGAAACACCATATATTTT. Its translation: CASRISDRSGNTIYF.

The chain has TRBV2 and TRBJ2-1, with D hard to call. Germline CDR1 and CDR2: SNHLY and FYNNEI. The CDR3 is 11 residues long. The V and J ends lost 8 bases and 6 bases respectively, with 8 bases between them. This CDR3 is CASGASNEQFF. The DNA for the CDR3 is TGTGCCAGCGGCGCTTCCAATGAGCAGTTCTTC.

Only a few counts were recorded for this clone. J is TRBJ1-2 and V is TRBV4-1; a weak D match, TRBD1 (5 bases). Per germline, CDR1 MGHRA and CDR2 YSYEKL. The germline V and J ends were trimmed by 0 bases and 8 bases, with 22 bases remaining between them. The CDR3 covers 17 residues. Here the CDR3 reads CASSQERDSRARYGYTF. In DNA, the CDR3 is TGCGCCAGCAGCCAAGAACGCGACAGCCGGGCCCGTTACGGCTACACCTTC.

CDR3 amino acids: CASSFGQGQENEQYF. The CDR3 DNA follows: TGTGCCAGCAGTTTTGGCCAGGGTCAGGAAAACGAGCAGTACTTC. The chain combines TRBV28 with TRBJ2-7, with a tentative D call TRBD1 (5 bases). The germline gives CDR1 MDHEN, CDR2 SYDVKM. V lost 3 bases, J lost 5 bases, and 17 bases lay in between. This CDR3 contains 15 residues.

The rearrangement uses TRBV5-1 and TRBJ2-7; 10 nucleotides align to TRBD1. The CDR3 consists of 15 residues. The germline gives CDR1 SGHRS, CDR2 YFSETQ. The V and J ends lost 6 bases and 3 bases, in that order; junction bases with no gene match: 9. As DNA, the CDR3 is TGCGCCAGCAAATCCGGACAGGGGGGATACTACGAGCAGTACTTC. Residues: CASKSGQGGYYEQYF.

The rearrangement joins TRBV5-4 to TRBJ2-7, with 7 positions matching TRBD1. CDR1 is SGHNT and CDR2 is YYREEE in the germline V gene (reference sequence). The length of the CDR3 is 14 residues. Trimming cost V 0 bases and J 2 bases; bases outside gene matches: 2. The CDR3 protein is CASSLGQGAYEQYF. The DNA of the CDR3 is TGTGCCAGCAGCTTGGGGCAGGGGGCCTACGAGCAGTACTTC.

This chain links TRBV7-8 with TRBJ2-7, with D perhaps matching TRBD1 (6 bases). The germline CDR1 and CDR2 sequences are SGHVS and FQNEAQ. V gave up 0 bases and J gave up 5 bases, with 8 bases separating them. The CDR3 sequence is 13 residues long. The CDR3 DNA is TGTGCCAGCAGCTTAGCTGCAGGGGACGAGCAGTACTTC. This translates into CASSLAAGDEQYF.

The CDR3 DNA follows: TGTGCCAGCAGCAAGGGGGGACAGGTCTTTATCAATGGCTACACCTTC. Translated, it gives CASSKGGQVFINGYTF. The chain couples TRBV21-1 to TRBJ1-2; whether TRBD1, the table's D call, matches the DNA was not checked. TRBV21-1 is marked as a pseudogene. The CDR3 is 16 residues long.

The table lists this clone with a few counts. The chain has TRBV27 and TRBJ2-7, with 9 positions matching TRBD2. The V and J ends lost 3 bases and 2 bases, in that order; junction bases with no gene match: 5. From germline, CDR1 is MNHEY and CDR2 SMNVEV (reference sequence). This CDR3 region has 15 residues. CDR3 nucleotides: TGTGCCAGCAGTTTCCGGGCGGGAGGGGCCTACGAGCAGTACTTC. Translated: CASSFRAGGAYEQYF.